This entry concerns a single T cell receptor (beta chain). This sample is drawn from a study of OX40 agonist ivuxolimab in advanced cancers. Clones were read by immunoSEQ multiplex PCR, and TCRdb kept only the in-frame ones, dropping some. The repertoire consists of more than 65,000 clones, with roughly four fifths occurring once and the leading ten covering roughly 25%. The CDR3 contains 14 residues. Germline CDR1 reads SGHRS; CDR2 reads YFSETQ. The V end lost 2 bases, the J end lost 5 bases, and 13 bases lay between the germline ends. The TCR originated in an adult with an advanced solid tumor such as melanoma, head and neck, liver or kidney cancer. The V call is TRBV5-1, the J call TRBJ1-1; no clear D gene. The input for sequencing was CD4+ or CD8+ T cells sorted from blood, taken in a trial of the OX40 agonist ivuxolimab. CDR3 region: CASSFQGSDTEAFF. The CDR3, as DNA: TGCGCCAGCAGCTTTCAAGGTTCGGATACTGAAGCTTTCTTT.